These T cell receptor beta chains were read from a single sample in a study of cytomegalovirus exposure and HLA in healthy donors. The protocol was immunoSEQ multiplex PCR, while the TCRdb copy is restricted to in-frame clones and leaves out a portion. The sample includes about 110,000 clones, approximately 71% seen only once; the top ten take roughly 5.3%. The sample taken for sequencing was PBMCs. The receptors were gathered from a woman in her 70s in good health and CMV-seropositive. Both conserved end residues are part of each CDR3. Fields, in order: D gene, V gene, J gene, clone size, CDR3 protein, CDR3 DNA. D genes are given only for firm matches. Clone size is shown for a subset of rows, as once, few, many or a class of expanded clone.

>.|TRBV19|TRBJ1-3|.
CASSPTGFGNTIYF
TGTGCCAGTAGTCCTACAGGTTTCGGAAACACCATATATTTT
>TRBD2|TRBV30|TRBJ2-3|.
CAWSAGLAGADTQYF
TGTGCCTGGAGTGCCGGACTAGCGGGGGCCGATACGCAGTATTTT
>.|TRBV27|TRBJ1-1|.
CASQTGSSLAEAFF
TGTGCCAGCCAAACCGGGTCTTCTCTGGCTGAAGCTTTCTTT
>TRBD2|TRBV7-6|TRBJ2-1|once
CASSFLAGNYNEQFF
TGTGCCAGCAGCTTTCTAGCGGGGAACTACAATGAGCAGTTCTTC
>TRBD2|TRBV27|TRBJ2-1|once
CASSSPRSGGFDEQFF
TGTGCCAGCAGTTCCCCGCGGTCGGGGGGGTTCGATGAGCAGTTCTTC
>.|TRBV19|TRBJ1-2|.
CASSHGAGKLYGYTF
TGTGCCAGTAGTCATGGGGCAGGGAAGCTGTATGGCTACACCTTC
>.|TRBV6-5|TRBJ2-3|.
CASSFLGGATDTQYF
TGTGCCAGCAGTTTTCTCGGAGGGGCGACAGATACGCAGTATTTT
>.|TRBV4-1|TRBJ1-6|few
CASSQDPPTEGLGDNSPLHF
TGCGCCAGCAGCCAAGATCCCCCCACTGAGGGTCTAGGTGATAATTCACCCCTCCACTTT
>TRBD2|TRBV5-6|TRBJ2-5|many
CASSSLTTSGGTMYF
TGTGCCAGCAGCTCCTTAACAACTAGCGGGGGGACAATGTACTTC
>.|TRBV10-2|TRBJ1-1|.
CASSEVAVNTEAFF
TGCGCCAGCAGTGAAGTGGCTGTGAACACTGAAGCTTTCTTT
>TRBD2|TRBV6-1|TRBJ2-3|once
CASSGATRLAGAFTDTQYF
TGTGCCAGCAGTGGGGCCACTAGACTAGCGGGGGCCTTCACAGATACGCAGTATTTT
>.|TRBV30|TRBJ2-7|.
CAWSSQGGSYEQYF
TGTGCCTGGAGCAGTCAGGGTGGGTCCTACGAGCAGTACTTC
>.|TRBV6-5|TRBJ1-5|.
CASSYSRATGRGPQHF
TGTGCCAGCAGTTACTCGAGAGCGACAGGCCGGGGGCCCCAGCATTTT
>.|TRBV13|TRBJ1-1|.
CASSFKGAEAFF
TGTGCCAGCAGCTTCAAGGGGGCTGAAGCTTTCTTT
>.|TRBV6-6|TRBJ1-6|once
CASSTGQFNSPLHF
TGTGCCAGCAGTACCGGACAGTTTAATTCACCCCTCCACTTT
>TRBD2|TRBV10-1|TRBJ2-3|.
CASSRGLRTDTQYF
TGCGCCAGCAGCCGGGGACTACGCACAGATACGCAGTATTTT
>.|TRBV4-1|TRBJ2-1|.
CASSQVTGFNEQFF
TGCGCCAGCAGCCAAGTTACAGGTTTCAATGAGCAGTTCTTC